The text below deals with one T cell receptor (beta chain). What it binds is not known. The junction had 8 bases not matched to a gene; V was cut back by 4 bases and J by 3 bases. This CDR3 has 16 amino acids. CDR1 and CDR2 from the germline V gene are SGDLS and YYNGEE. Both 60 Vbeta primers and 13 Jbeta primers went into the PCR. Using immunoSEQ multiplex PCR, the repertoire was profiled, and TCRdb retains in-frame clones only, with some absent. The table lists roughly 200,000 clones, 65% to 80% of them singletons, with more than 0.55% in the top ten. The data are from a study of cytomegalovirus exposure and HLA in healthy donors. Whole-study context: From some 190 million T cells, an earlier analysis saw approximately 120 million unique TCR beta sequences. General observations from the study: V- and J-gene trimming in TCR beta was tied to a missense DCLRE1C variant by an analysis performed later. In vitro assays verified that a few CMV-associated chains recognized CMV antigens specifically.

The sample comprised PBMCs. The chain carries TRBV9 and TRBJ2-1; 9 positions match TRBD1. This TCR came from a woman aged 40 to 50 in good health and CMV-seronegative. This CDR3 is CASSPWDRVYYNEQFF. CDR3 nucleotide sequence: TGTGCCAGCAGCCCTTGGGACAGGGTGTACTACAATGAGCAGTTCTTC.